A single TCR beta chain is shown here with its context. This sample is part of a study of blood T cell repertoires in COVID-19. Using immunoSEQ multiplex PCR, the repertoire was profiled, and TCRdb retains in-frame clones only, with some absent. The table shows about 190,000 clones, with approximately 88% occurring only once. Trimming pared 1 base from V and 6 bases from J, leaving 14 bases between. The length of the CDR3 is 15 residues. The germline CDR1 and CDR2 sequences are SGHTA and FQGNSA. The TCR was taken from a man aged 40-49 years with acute or convalescent COVID-19. Sequenced input: peripheral blood. V and J are TRBV7-2 and TRBJ2-3; the D gene is possibly TRBD1 (5 bases). CDR3 sequence reads: CASSLEGPGWDTQYF. CDR3 in DNA: TGTGCCAGCAGCTTAGAGGGGCCCGGGTGGGATACGCAGTATTTT. Together with reference TRBV7-2 and TRBJ2-3, the CDR3 gives the full variable domain: GAGVSQSPSNKVTEKGKDVELRCDPISGHTALYWYRQSLGQGLEFLIYFQGNSAPDKSGLPSDRFSAERTGGSVSTLTIQRTQQEDSAVYLCASSLEGPGWDTQYFGPGTRLTVL.